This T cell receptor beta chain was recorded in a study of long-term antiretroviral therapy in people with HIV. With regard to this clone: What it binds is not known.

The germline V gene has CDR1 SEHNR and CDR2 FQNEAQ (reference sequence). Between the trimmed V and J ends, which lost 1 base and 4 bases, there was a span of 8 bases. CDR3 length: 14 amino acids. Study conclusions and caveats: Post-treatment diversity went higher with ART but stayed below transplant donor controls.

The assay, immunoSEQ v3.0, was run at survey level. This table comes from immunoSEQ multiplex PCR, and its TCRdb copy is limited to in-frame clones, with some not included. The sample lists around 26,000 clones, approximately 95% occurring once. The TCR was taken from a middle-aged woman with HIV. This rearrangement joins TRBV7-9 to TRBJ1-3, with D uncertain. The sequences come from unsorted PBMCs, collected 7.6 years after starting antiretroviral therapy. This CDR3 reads CASSLDVGGNTIYF. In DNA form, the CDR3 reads TGTGCCAGCAGCTTAGATGTCGGAGGAAACACCATATATTTT.